This T cell receptor beta chain came from a study of patients and donors after allogeneic stem cell transplantation. This clonotype occurred a few times. MiXCR, run by TCRdb on the RT-PCR reads, gives a single entry per CDR3 protein. Altogether 920,000 or so distinct CDR3 sequences are present, roughly 18% being singletons, with the ten largest covering around 6%. CDR3 length equals 17 residues. Trimming left V 4 bases short and J 6 bases short, with 19 bases between. The genes are TRBV12-3 or TRBV12-4 and TRBJ1-6, with D maybe TRBD1 (5 bases). The sequenced sample consisted of blood, either unsorted or a sorted T cell fraction (not recorded which). The receptor's source is a human donor who was either an allogeneic HSCT recipient or a stem cell or donor lymphocyte infusion donor (not recorded which). It is not recorded whose cells these are; they may come from a transplant donor. CDR3 sequence: CASSSPRGGVVNSPLHF. CDR3 bases: TGTGCCAGCAGTTCACCCCGGGGGGGGGTAGTTAATTCACCCCTCCACTTT.